This paragraph reports one T cell receptor (beta chain). What it binds is unknown. Per germline, CDR1 MNHEY and CDR2 SMNVEV (reference sequence). The ends were cut back, 3 bases at V and 4 bases at J, with 13 bases in the middle. This CDR3 contains 14 residues. Clones were read by immunoSEQ multiplex PCR, and TCRdb kept only the in-frame ones, dropping some. Here the sample spans 50,000 to 75,000 clones, 70% to 90% being singletons. The source of the sample is a study of T cells in localized non-small cell lung cancer. Study findings and constraints: A denser population of T cells in blood accompanied longer overall survival. Median around 56 top-100 tumor clones were shared with paired adjacent lung. Clonality peaked in uninvolved adjacent lung rather than tumor.

V usage is TRBV27 and J usage is TRBJ2-7, with D unresolved. This sample comprised peripheral blood, obtained before any cancer treatment. This sequence originates from a man between 40 and 75 years old with stage I squamous cell lung carcinoma. CDR3 sequence: CASSLDAITYEQYF. CDR3 nucleotides: TGTGCCAGCAGTTTGGACGCCATTACTTACGAGCAGTACTTC.